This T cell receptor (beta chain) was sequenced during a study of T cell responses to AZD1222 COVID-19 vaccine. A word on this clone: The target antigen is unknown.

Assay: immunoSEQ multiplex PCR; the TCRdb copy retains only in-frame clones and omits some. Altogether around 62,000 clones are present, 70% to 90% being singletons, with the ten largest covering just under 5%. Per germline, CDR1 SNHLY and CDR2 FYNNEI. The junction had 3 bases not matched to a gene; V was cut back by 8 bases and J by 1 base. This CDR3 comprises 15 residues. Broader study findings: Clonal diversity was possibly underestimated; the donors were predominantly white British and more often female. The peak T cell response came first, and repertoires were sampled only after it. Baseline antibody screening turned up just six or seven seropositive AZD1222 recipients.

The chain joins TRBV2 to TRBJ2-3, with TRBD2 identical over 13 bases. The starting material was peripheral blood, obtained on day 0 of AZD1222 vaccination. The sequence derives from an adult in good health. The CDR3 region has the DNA TGTGCCAGCTGGGGACTAGCGGGGCGCACAGATACGCAGTATTTT. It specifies CASWGLAGRTDTQYF.